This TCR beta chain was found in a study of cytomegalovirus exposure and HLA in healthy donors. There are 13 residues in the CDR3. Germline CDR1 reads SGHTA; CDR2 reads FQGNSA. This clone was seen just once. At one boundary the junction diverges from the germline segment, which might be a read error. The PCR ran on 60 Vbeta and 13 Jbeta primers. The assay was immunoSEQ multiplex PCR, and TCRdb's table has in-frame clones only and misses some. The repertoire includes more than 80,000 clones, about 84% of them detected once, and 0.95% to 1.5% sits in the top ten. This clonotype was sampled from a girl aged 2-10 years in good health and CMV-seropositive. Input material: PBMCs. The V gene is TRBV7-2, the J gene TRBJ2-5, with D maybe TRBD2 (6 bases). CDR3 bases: TGTGCCAGCAGCTTTTCGGGAGTTGAGAGCCAGTACTTC. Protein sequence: CASSFSGVESQYF.